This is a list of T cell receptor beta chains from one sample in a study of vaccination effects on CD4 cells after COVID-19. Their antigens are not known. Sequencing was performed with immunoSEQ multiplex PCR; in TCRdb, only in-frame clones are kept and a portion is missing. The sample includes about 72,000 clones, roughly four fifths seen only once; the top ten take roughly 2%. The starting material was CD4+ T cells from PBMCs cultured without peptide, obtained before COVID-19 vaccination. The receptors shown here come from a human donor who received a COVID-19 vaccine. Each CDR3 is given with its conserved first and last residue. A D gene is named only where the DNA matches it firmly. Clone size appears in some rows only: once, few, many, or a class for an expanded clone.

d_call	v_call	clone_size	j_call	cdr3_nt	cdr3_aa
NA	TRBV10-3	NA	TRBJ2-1	TGTGCCATCAGTGTCTCCCCGGTAGGGCGGGGCAATGAGCAGTTCTTC	CAISVSPVGRGNEQFF
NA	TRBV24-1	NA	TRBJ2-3	TGTGCCACCAGTGATTTAAACCAATTAAAGGATACGCAGTATTTT	CATSDLNQLKDTQYF
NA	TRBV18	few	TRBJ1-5	TGTGCCAGCTCACACGGGCAGGGTGACCAGCCCCAGCATTTT	CASSHGQGDQPQHF
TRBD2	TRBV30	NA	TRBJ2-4	TGTGCCTGGATGCCGAGGGGCCGGGGGGGAGGATACATTCAGTACTTC	CAWMPRGRGGGYIQYF
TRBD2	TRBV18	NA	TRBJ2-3	TGTGCCAGCTCACCAAGGCACCGAAGCGGGGGTATCACAGATACGCAGTATTTT	CASSPRHRSGGITDTQYF
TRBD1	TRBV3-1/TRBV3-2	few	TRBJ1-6	TGTGCCAGCAGCCAGACAGGGGGGTATTCACCCCTCCACTTT	CASSQTGGYSPLHF
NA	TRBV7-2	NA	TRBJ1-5	TGTGCCAGCAGCCTACAGGGCTATAGCAATCAGCCCCAGCATTTT	CASSLQGYSNQPQHF
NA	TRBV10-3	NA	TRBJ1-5	TGTGCCATCAGTGATGTCGAATCCCAATATCAGCCCCAGCATTTT	CAISDVESQYQPQHF
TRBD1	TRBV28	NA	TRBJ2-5	TGTGCCAGCAGTTTTAGCGTGGGGGCAGGGGGAAAAGAGACCCAGTACTTC	CASSFSVGAGGKETQYF
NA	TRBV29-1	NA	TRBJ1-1	TGCAGCCTCAAGAGACAGATCAACACTGAAGCTTTCTTT	CSLKRQINTEAFF
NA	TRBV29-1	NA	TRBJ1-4	TGCAGCGTTGGAGGTGCAACTAATGAAAAACTGTTTTTT	CSVGGATNEKLFF
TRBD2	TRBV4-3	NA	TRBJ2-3	TGCGCCAGCAGCCTAGAATGGGGCGGGGGGTGGACAGATACGCAGTATTTT	CASSLEWGGGWTDTQYF
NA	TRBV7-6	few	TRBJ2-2	TGTGCCAGCCACCCCGTAGGGAACACCGGGGAGCTGTTTTTT	CASHPVGNTGELFF
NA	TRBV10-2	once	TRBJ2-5	TGCGCCAGCAGTGAGGGCAGCCACGGGGAGACCCAGTACTTC	CASSEGSHGETQYF
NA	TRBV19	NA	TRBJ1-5	TGTGCCAGTAGTATGAGCAGGGGAAGGAATCAGCCCCAGCATTTT	CASSMSRGRNQPQHF
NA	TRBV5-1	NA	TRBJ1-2	TGCGCCAGCAGCTTAATGGGCGACTATGGCTACACCTTC	CASSLMGDYGYTF
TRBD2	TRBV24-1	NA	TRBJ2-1	TGTGCCACCAGTGAATTGACTAGCGGAGCCAATGAGCAGTTCTTC	CATSELTSGANEQFF
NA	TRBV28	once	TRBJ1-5	TGTGCCAGCAGTTCCGCCAAGCGACAGATTCATCAGCCCCAGCATTTT	CASSSAKRQIHQPQHF
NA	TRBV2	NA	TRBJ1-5	TGTGCCAGCAGTGATACAGAACCCAATCAGCCCCAGCATTTT	CASSDTEPNQPQHF
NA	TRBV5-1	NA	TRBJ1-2	TGCGCCAGCAGCCGGGAGGACCGATACTATGGCTACACCTTC	CASSREDRYYGYTF
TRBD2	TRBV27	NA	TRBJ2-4	TGTGCCAGCAGTACCCTCGGGGGGTCAGGGTCCAAAAACATTCAGTACTTC	CASSTLGGSGSKNIQYF
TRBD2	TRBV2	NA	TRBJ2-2	TGTGCCAGCAGTACGGGACTAGCGGGGGGGACGAACACCGGGGAGCTGTTTTTT	CASSTGLAGGTNTGELFF
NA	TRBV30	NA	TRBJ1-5	TGTGCCTGGAGTGTAAGAGGAGGGAATCAGCCCCAGCATTTT	CAWSVRGGNQPQHF
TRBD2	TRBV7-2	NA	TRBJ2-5	TGTGCCAGCAGCTTAAAGAGCGGGGGGGCCGTCGGATTAACTGGGACCCAGTACTTC	CASSLKSGGAVGLTGTQYF
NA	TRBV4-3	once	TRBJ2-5	TGCGCCAGCAGCCAGGCTAACCAAGAGACCCAGTACTTC	CASSQANQETQYF
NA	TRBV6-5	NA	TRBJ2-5	TGTGCCAGCATAAGGTGGGAGACCCAGTACTTC	CASIRWETQYF
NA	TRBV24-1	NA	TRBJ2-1	TGTGCCACCAGTGATTCTAGGGACGGCGACAATGAGCAGTTCTTC	CATSDSRDGDNEQFF
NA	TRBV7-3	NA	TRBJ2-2	TGTGCCAGCAGTGGGGGACCAGGAGGCGGGGAGCTGTTTTTT	CASSGGPGGGELFF
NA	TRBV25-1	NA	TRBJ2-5	TGTGCCAGCAGTGAATCCTTTTGGGGGCAGGGAAGCCAAGAGACCCAGTACTTC	CASSESFWGQGSQETQYF
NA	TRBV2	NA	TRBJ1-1	TGTGCCAGCAGTGAATTGGACTTCCTGAACACTGAAGCTTTCTTT	CASSELDFLNTEAFF
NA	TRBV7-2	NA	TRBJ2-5	TGTGCCAGCAGCTTAGCAGCAGGGGCAGAGACCCAGTACTTC	CASSLAAGAETQYF
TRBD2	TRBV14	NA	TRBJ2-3	TGTGCCAGCAGCCGCGGAACTAGCGGAGTCACAGATACGCAGTATTTT	CASSRGTSGVTDTQYF
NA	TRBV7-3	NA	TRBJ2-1	TGTGCCAGCAGCCCCCAGGGACATTACAATGAGCAGTTCTTC	CASSPQGHYNEQFF
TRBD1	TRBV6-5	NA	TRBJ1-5	TGTGCCAGCAGCTCCGGGACAGGCAATCAGCCCCAGCATTTT	CASSSGTGNQPQHF
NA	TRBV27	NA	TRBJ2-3	TGTGCCAGCAGCCCCGCTGGTAGGGCTAGCACAGATACGCAGTATTTT	CASSPAGRASTDTQYF
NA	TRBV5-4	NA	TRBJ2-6	TGTGCCAGCAGCTCGGGTGGCTCTGGGGCCAACGTCCTGACTTTC	CASSSGGSGANVLTF
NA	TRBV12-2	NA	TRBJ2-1	TGTGCAAGTCGCTTAGGGGACAGGGCCTACAATGAGCAGTTCTTC	CASRLGDRAYNEQFF
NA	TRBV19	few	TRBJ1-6	TGTGCCAGTTCGACAGTACCGAATTCACCCCTCCACTTT	CASSTVPNSPLHF
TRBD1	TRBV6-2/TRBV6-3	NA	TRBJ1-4	TGTGCCAGCAGTTACCAGGGGACAGCCAAAAATGAAAAACTGTTTTTT	CASSYQGTAKNEKLFF
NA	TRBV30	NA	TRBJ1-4	TGTGCCTGGAGATCACCCCCTAATGAAAAACTGTTTTTT	CAWRSPPNEKLFF
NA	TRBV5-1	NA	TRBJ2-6	TGCGCCAGCAGCTTGGGGTCTGGGGCCAACGTCCTGACTTTC	CASSLGSGANVLTF
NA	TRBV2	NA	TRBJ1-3	TGTGCCAGCGGGGTATCTGAAGGAAACACCATATATTTT	CASGVSEGNTIYF
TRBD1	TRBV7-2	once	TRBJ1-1	TGTGCCAGCAGCTCCCCGGGACAGGGGATGAACACTGAAGCTTTCTTT	CASSSPGQGMNTEAFF
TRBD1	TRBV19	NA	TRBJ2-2	TGTGCCAGTAGTACAGGGGGCAACACCGGGGAGCTGTTTTTT	CASSTGGNTGELFF
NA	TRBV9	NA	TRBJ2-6	TGTGCCAGCAGCGCCCTCGAGGCCGGGGCCAACGTCCTGACTTTC	CASSALEAGANVLTF
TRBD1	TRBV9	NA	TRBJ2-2	TGTGCCAGCAGCGCGGGGACAGGGGGTGGCACCGGGGAGCTGTTTTTT	CASSAGTGGGTGELFF
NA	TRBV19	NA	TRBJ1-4	TGTGCCAGTAGTTTGTGGGGTAATGAAAAACTGTTTTTT	CASSLWGNEKLFF
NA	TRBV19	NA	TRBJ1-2	TGTGCCAGTAGTATCGAAAGGGGTTCGACGTATGGCTACACCTTC	CASSIERGSTYGYTF
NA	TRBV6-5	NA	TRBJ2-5	TGTGCCAGCAGTCGACCGGGTGGGGAGACCCAGTACTTC	CASSRPGGETQYF
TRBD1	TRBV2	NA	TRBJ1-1	TGTGCCAGCAGGGGACAGCTGAACACTGAAGCTTTCTTT	CASRGQLNTEAFF
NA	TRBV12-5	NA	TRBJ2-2	TGTGCTAGTGGTTTAGGGGGGCCGACGAACACCGGGGAGCTGTTTTTT	CASGLGGPTNTGELFF
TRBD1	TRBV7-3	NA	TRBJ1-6	TGTGCCAGCAGCTTAATCGGACAGGGTCGATCACCCCTCCACTTT	CASSLIGQGRSPLHF
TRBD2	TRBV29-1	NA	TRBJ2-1	TGCAGCGTTGCATTAGCGGGGGCCAATGAGCAGTTCTTC	CSVALAGANEQFF
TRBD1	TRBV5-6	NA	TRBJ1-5	TGTGCCAGCAGCTTGTCGCCAGGGGGGCAGCCCCAGCATTTT	CASSLSPGGQPQHF
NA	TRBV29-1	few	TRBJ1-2	TGCAGCGGTGCGTCCGGCGGAGACCGTTCTGGCTACACCTTC	CSGASGGDRSGYTF
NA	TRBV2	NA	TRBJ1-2	TGTGCCAGCGGCCTCCAGGGGAACAACTATGGCTACACCTTC	CASGLQGNNYGYTF
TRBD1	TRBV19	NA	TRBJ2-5	TGTGCCAGTAGTATGAATTATGGGACAGGGGGAAAGGTGACCCAGTACTTC	CASSMNYGTGGKVTQYF
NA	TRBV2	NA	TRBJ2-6	TGTGCCAGCAGTGTTCGACTCTCTGGGGCCAACGTCCTGACTTTC	CASSVRLSGANVLTF
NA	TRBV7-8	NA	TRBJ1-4	TGTGCCAGCAGCCCGCCCTCCGGGGTGGCTAATGAAAAACTGTTTTTT	CASSPPSGVANEKLFF